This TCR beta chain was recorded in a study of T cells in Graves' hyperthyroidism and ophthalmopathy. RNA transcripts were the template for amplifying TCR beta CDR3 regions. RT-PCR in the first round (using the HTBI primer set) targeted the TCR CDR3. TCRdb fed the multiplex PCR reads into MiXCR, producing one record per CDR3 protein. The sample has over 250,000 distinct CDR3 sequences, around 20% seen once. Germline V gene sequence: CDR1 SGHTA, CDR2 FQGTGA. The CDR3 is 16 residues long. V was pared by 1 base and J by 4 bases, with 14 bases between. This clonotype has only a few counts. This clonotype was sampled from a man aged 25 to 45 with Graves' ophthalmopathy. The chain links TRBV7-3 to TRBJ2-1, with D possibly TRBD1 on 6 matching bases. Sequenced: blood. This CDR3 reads CASSLIGGVQYNEQFF. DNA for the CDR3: TGTGCCAGCAGCTTAATTGGGGGCGTCCAATACAATGAGCAGTTCTTC.